This TCR beta chain was recorded in a study of CD8+CD57+ T cells in acquired aplastic anemia. Study context: The mean DNA yield obtained from sorted CD4+ and CD8+ cells came to roughly 3.4 ug.

CDR3 and TCR beta VDJ profiling relied on genomic DNA as the template. TCRdb reprocessed the reads with MiXCR, giving one entry per CDR3 protein. Of approximately 190,000 distinct CDR3 sequences listed, 64% are singletons. This CDR3 spans 12 amino acids. Trimming removed 4 bases from V and 8 bases from J, with 9 bases in between. Germline V gene lookup returns CDR1 LNHDA and CDR2 SQIVND (reference sequence). Regarding the study as a whole: The number of CD8+ CDR3 sequences shared by patients and controls was roughly 31. CD8+ Simpson's diversity did not differ significantly between patients and controls.

This clonotype was seen repeatedly, ten times or more. The antigen is not known. The chain has TRBV19 and TRBJ2-1; no reliable D call. This clonotype was sampled from a human donor with severe aplastic anemia or a healthy control (not recorded which). The sample comprised sorted CD4+, CD8+, or CD8+CD57+ T cells (not recorded which) from PBMCs. CDR3 loop: CASSSAVDEQFF. The CDR3 DNA reads as TGTGCCAGTAGTAGCGCCGTGGATGAGCAGTTCTTC.